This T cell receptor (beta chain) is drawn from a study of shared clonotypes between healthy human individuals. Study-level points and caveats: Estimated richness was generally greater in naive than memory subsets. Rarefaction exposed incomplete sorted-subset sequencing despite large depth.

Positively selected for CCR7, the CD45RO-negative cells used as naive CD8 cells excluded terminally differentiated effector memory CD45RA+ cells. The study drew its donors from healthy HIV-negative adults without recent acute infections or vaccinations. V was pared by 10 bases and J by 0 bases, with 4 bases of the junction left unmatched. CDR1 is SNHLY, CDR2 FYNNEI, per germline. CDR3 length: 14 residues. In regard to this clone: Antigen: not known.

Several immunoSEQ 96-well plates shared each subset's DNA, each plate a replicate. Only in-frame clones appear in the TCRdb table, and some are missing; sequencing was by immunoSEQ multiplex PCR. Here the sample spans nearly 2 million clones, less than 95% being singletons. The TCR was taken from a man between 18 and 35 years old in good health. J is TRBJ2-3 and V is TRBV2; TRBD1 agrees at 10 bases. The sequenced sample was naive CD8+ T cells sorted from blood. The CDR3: CATLTGGSTDTQYF. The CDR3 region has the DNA TGTGCCACCTTGACAGGGGGCAGCACAGATACGCAGTATTTT. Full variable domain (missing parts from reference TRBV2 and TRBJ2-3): EPEVTQTPSHQVTQMGQEVILRCVPISNHLYFYWYRQILGQKVEFLVSFYNNEISEKSEIFDDQFSVERPDGSNFTLKIRSTKLEDSAMYFCATLTGGSTDTQYFGPGTRLTVL.